The 15 T cell receptor beta chains given below trace back to one sample, sequenced in a study of cytomegalovirus exposure and HLA in healthy donors. Primers included in the PCR were 60 Vbeta and 13 Jbeta primers. Repertoires were generated with immunoSEQ multiplex PCR, while TCRdb's copy carries only in-frame clones and drops some. The sample has under 200,000 clones, approximately 82% seen once. Source material: PBMCs. The receptors shown here come from a woman under 30 in good health and CMV-seronegative.

V and J are TRBV6-5 and TRBJ2-7; D gene uncertain. The V and J ends lost 0 bases and 1 base respectively, with 10 bases between them. The CDR3 loop spans 15 amino acids. In germline, CDR1 is MNHEY, CDR2 SVGAGI. The DNA for the CDR3 is TGTGCCAGCAGTTACTCGATCACAGCATCCTACGAGCAGTACTTC. Translated: CASSYSITASYEQYF.

The rearrangement uses TRBV19 and TRBJ1-3; D is perhaps TRBD1 (6 bases). V was trimmed by 5 bases and J by 4 bases, leaving 15 bases between them. Germline-derived CDR1 and CDR2 are LNHDA and SQIVND (reference sequence). CDR3 length: 15 amino acids. In DNA form, the CDR3 reads TGTGCCAGTAGTCCGAGGTGGACAGCCGGAAACACCATATATTTT. This gives the protein CASSPRWTAGNTIYF.

The chain carries TRBV4-3 and TRBJ2-3, with 8 bases matching TRBD2. Per the germline V gene, CDR1 is LGHNA and CDR2 is YSLEER. Losses at the gene ends were 6 bases for V and 2 bases for J; bases not matched to a gene: 7. The CDR3 consists of 15 residues. The chain's CDR3 is CASRTIAGNTDTQYF. The CDR3 DNA follows: TGCGCCAGCAGGACTATAGCGGGAAACACAGATACGCAGTATTTT.

The chain combines TRBV5-4 with TRBJ2-6; D might be TRBD2 (6 bases). V lost 4 bases and J lost 4, with 18 bases in between. The germline CDR1 and CDR2 sequences are SGHNT and YYREEE (reference sequence). The CDR3 has 17 residues. The CDR3 DNA reads TGTGCCAGCAGCCCGGAGGGACTGGGGTTGGGGGCCAACGTCCTGACTTTC. This gives the protein CASSPEGLGLGANVLTF.

This chain joins TRBV4-1 and TRBJ1-6; the D is unclear. Germline V CDR1 and CDR2: MGHRA, YSYEKL. V lost 2 bases to trimming and J lost 11 bases, with 19 bases between them. The length of the CDR3 is 16 residues. This CDR3 is CASSQFDGQAGPPLHF. The CDR3 DNA reads as TGCGCCAGCAGCCAATTTGATGGGCAGGCCGGTCCACCCCTCCACTTT.

The chain combines TRBV4-3 with TRBJ1-2; possibly TRBD1 for D (5 bases). CDR1 and CDR2 from the germline V gene are LGHNA and YSLEER. V lost 3 bases and J lost 2, with 7 bases in between. The CDR3 is 13 amino acids. CDR3 residues: CASSQEGNYGYTF. The CDR3 nucleotides read TGCGCCAGCAGCCAGGAGGGGAACTATGGCTACACCTTC.

V usage is TRBV29-1 and J usage is TRBJ1-2, with 11 bases matching TRBD1. CDR1 and CDR2 (germline): SQVTM, ANQGSEA. This CDR3 comprises 15 residues. V lost 4 bases, J lost 8 bases, and 12 bases stayed unmatched. This CDR3 is CSVVLGGQGDVGYTF. CDR3 sequence (DNA): TGCAGCGTTGTTTTAGGGGGACAGGGGGATGTCGGCTACACCTTC.

The V and J genes are TRBV19 and TRBJ2-1; 8 bases align to TRBD2. CDR3 length: 15 residues. In germline, CDR1 is LNHDA, CDR2 SQIVND (reference sequence). The trim removed 9 bases at V and 7 bases at J, leaving 14 bases unmatched. The CDR3 DNA is TGTGCCAGCGAAAAGCCTAGCGGGTTAAGAAATGAGCAGTTCTTC. Translated, it gives CASEKPSGLRNEQFF.

This clone occurred a few times. V is TRBV27 and J is TRBJ2-7; no clear D. V was pared by 6 bases and J by 6 bases, with 15 bases between. The CDR3 extends over 13 amino acids. Germline V gives CDR1 MNHEY, CDR2 SMNVEV (reference sequence). CDR3 residues: CASSYDSGGEQYF. The CDR3 DNA follows: TGTGCCAGCAGCTACGACTCTGGCGGCGAGCAGTACTTC.

The chain uses TRBV9 and TRBJ2-1, with D tentatively TRBD1 (5 bases). Trimming left V 5 bases short and J 9 bases short, with 9 bases between. Germline V gene sequence: CDR1 SGDLS, CDR2 YYNGEE. The CDR3 covers 11 residues. CDR3 sequence reads: CASSIRGEQFF. The DNA for the CDR3 is TGTGCCAGCAGTATTAGGGGTGAGCAGTTCTTC.

The sample holds one count of this clone. V is TRBV5-1 and J is TRBJ2-1; D may be TRBD2 (7 bases). This CDR3 has 16 amino acids. Trimming removed 2 bases at V and 5 bases at J, with 17 bases between. Germline V gives CDR1 SGHRS, CDR2 YFSETQ. DNA for the CDR3: TGCGCCAGCAGCTTTCCGGGGGGCGGCGTCCACAATGAGCAGTTCTTC. Its protein product is CASSFPGGGVHNEQFF.

V gene TRBV19 combines with J gene TRBJ2-4, with TRBD2 as a possible D gene (6 bases). This CDR3 contains 15 residues. The germline V gene has CDR1 LNHDA and CDR2 SQIVND (reference sequence). The germline V and J ends were trimmed by 9 bases and 7 bases, with 22 bases remaining between them. CDR3 coding DNA: TGTGCCAGCCGGAGGGACGAGGGGCTAGCGAACATTCAGTACTTC. Protein sequence: CASRRDEGLANIQYF.

The CDR3 sequence is CASSLEAAIEQFF. Written as DNA, the CDR3 is TGTGCCAGCAGCTTAGAGGCAGCGATTGAGCAGTTCTTC. The chain employs TRBV11-2 and TRBJ2-1, with D unclear. Deletions cut 0 bases from V and 9 bases from J, with 9 bases between. The CDR3 consists of 13 residues. CDR1 SGHAT and CDR2 FQNNGV come from the germline V gene. Together with reference TRBV11-2 and TRBJ2-1, the CDR3 gives the full variable domain: EAGVAQSPRYKIIEKRQSVAFWCNPISGHATLYWYQQILGQGPKLLIQFQNNGVVDDSQLPKDRFSAERLKGVDSTLKIQPAKLEDSAVYLCASSLEAAIEQFFGPGTRLTVL.

J is TRBJ1-5 and V is TRBV19; D remains ambiguous. Germline values: CDR1 LNHDA, CDR2 SQIVND (reference sequence). The CDR3 is 14 residues long. Trimming stripped 6 bases from V and 3 bases from J, with 12 bases between. The CDR3 DNA sequence: TGTGCCAGTAGCTTCCAACAGACCAATCAGCCCCAGCATTTT. Its translation is CASSFQQTNQPQHF.

The table lists this clone with a few counts. V usage is TRBV30 and J usage is TRBJ1-1, with D uncertain. The V end was cut by 3 bases, the J end by 4 bases, with 9 bases between. The CDR3 extends over 12 amino acids. CDR1 is GTSNPN, CDR2 SVGIG, per germline (reference sequence). The CDR3 protein is CAWRVMSTEAFF. The CDR3 DNA reads TGTGCCTGGAGGGTTATGAGCACTGAAGCTTTCTTT.